These 14 T cell receptor beta chains came from one sample sequenced in a study of blood T cell repertoires in COVID-19. Assay: immunoSEQ multiplex PCR; the TCRdb copy retains only in-frame clones and omits some. This sample has more than 100,000 clones, with about 82% found just once. Sequencing input: peripheral blood. These receptors all come from a man aged 55 to 70 with active or convalescent COVID-19.

The chain is built from TRBV4-3 and TRBJ2-1; D may be TRBD2 (6 bases). CDR3 length: 16 amino acids. V was shortened by 1 base and J by 7 bases, with 17 bases between the two germline ends. The V gene's germline CDR1 is LGHNA and CDR2 YSLEER. As DNA, the CDR3 is TGCGCCAGCAGCCAAGTTCTTAGCGGCCACGGGAATGAGCAGTTCTTC. It encodes CASSQVLSGHGNEQFF.

This clone was detected once. The chain has TRBV12-3 or TRBV12-4 and TRBJ2-1, with a weak D call TRBD1 (5 bases). The V gene lost 10 bases and the J gene lost 10 bases, with 17 bases spanning the gap. There are 12 residues in the CDR3. CDR3 DNA: TGTGCCACAGGGCCTTCGATCCACGAGCAGTTCTTC. This sequence encodes CATGPSIHEQFF.

This clone showed up just once. The same CDR3 arises from other DNA sequences in this sample as well. The chain combines TRBV7-2 with TRBJ2-7, with 8 bases matching TRBD1. V lost 4 bases and J lost 6; bases outside the gene matches: 8. Germline assignment: CDR1 SGHTA and CDR2 FQGNSA. The CDR3 runs 14 residues. CDR3 sequence: CASSSRQGAGEQYF. As DNA, the CDR3 is TGTGCCAGCAGCTCCAGGCAGGGGGCCGGCGAGCAGTACTTC.

The chain is built from TRBV4-2 and TRBJ1-4; D gene unclear. CDR1 is LGHNA and CDR2 is YNFKEQ in the germline V gene. The CDR3 runs to 13 residues. Deletions cut 4 bases from V and 6 bases from J, with 9 bases between. The DNA for the CDR3 is TGTGCCAGCAGCCGTCAGGTCGATGAAAAACTGTTTTTT. Translating gives CASSRQVDEKLFF.

The chain combines TRBV5-4 with TRBJ1-1; 10 positions agree with TRBD1. The V segment lost 3 bases and the J segment 5 bases; nucleotides outside the gene matches: 7. Germline V gene sequence: CDR1 SGHNT, CDR2 YYREEE (reference sequence). The CDR3 is 15 residues long. CDR3 region: CASSSKTGGYTEAFF. Here the CDR3 DNA reads TGTGCCAGCAGCTCTAAGACAGGGGGCTATACTGAAGCTTTCTTT.

V and J are TRBV11-2 and TRBJ2-3; possibly TRBD1 for D (6 bases). CDR1 is SGHAT and CDR2 is FQNNGV in the germline V gene. The CDR3 is 15 amino acids. V lost 3 bases to trimming and J lost 3 bases, with 13 bases between them. The CDR3 bases are TGTGCCAGCAGCTTCGGGACACAAGGGACAGATACGCAGTATTTT. This gives the protein CASSFGTQGTDTQYF.

This sequence joins TRBV7-2 and TRBJ1-5, with 7 bases matching TRBD1. The CDR3 runs 15 residues. Germline CDR1 and CDR2: SGHTA and FQGNSA. Trimming at V came to 2 bases and at J to 6 bases, leaving 7 bases not matched to a gene. CDR3 amino acids: CASSLKKGAVQPQHF. The CDR3, as DNA: TGTGCCAGCAGCTTAAAGAAGGGGGCGGTTCAGCCCCAGCATTTT. Full variable domain (outside the CDR3, taken from reference TRBV7-2 and TRBJ1-5): GAGVSQSPSNKVTEKGKDVELRCDPISGHTALYWYRQSLGQGLEFLIYFQGNSAPDKSGLPSDRFSAERTGGSVSTLTIQRTQQEDSAVYLCASSLKKGAVQPQHFGDGTRLSIL.

The genes are TRBV11-3 and TRBJ2-2; 9 bases align to TRBD2. CDR1 and CDR2 from the germline V gene are SGHNT and YENEEA. Unmatched junction bases numbered 4, after V lost 2 bases and J lost 0 bases. CDR3 length equals 17 residues. CDR3 sequence reads: CASSLRLAGSNTGELFF. The CDR3 DNA reads as TGTGCCAGCAGCTTAAGGCTAGCGGGATCGAACACCGGGGAGCTGTTTTTT.

The gene calls are TRBV24-1 and TRBJ1-4, with 9 bases that match TRBD1. This CDR3 contains 15 residues. The germline V gene encodes CDR1 KGHDR and CDR2 SFDVKD. The ends lost 3 bases at V and 5 bases at J; junction bases unmatched: 3. The chain's CDR3 is CATSDPGTGNEKLFF. CDR3 nucleotides: TGTGCCACCAGTGATCCCGGGACAGGGAATGAAAAACTGTTTTTT.

The chain is built from TRBV28 and TRBJ2-1, with 9 bases aligning to TRBD2. With V trimmed by 6 bases and J by 6 bases, 9 bases remained unmatched. CDR1 MDHEN and CDR2 SYDVKM come from the germline V gene. CDR3 length equals 15 residues. CDR3 coding DNA: TGTGCCAGCAGCCCTAGACTAGCGGAGACCAATGAGCAGTTCTTC. It translates to CASSPRLAETNEQFF.

The J gene is TRBJ2-5, the V gene TRBV18; TRBD1 aligns across 8 bases. The CDR3 runs to 15 residues. Germline lookup yields CDR1 KGHSH and CDR2 LQKENI. Trimming removed 3 bases from V and 1 base from J; junction bases left unmatched: 4. CDR3 nucleotide sequence: TGTGCCAGCTCACCGACCGGGACAGGCCAAGAGACCCAGTACTTC. Its translation: CASSPTGTGQETQYF.

The rearrangement uses TRBV3-1 (or the pseudogene TRBV3-2) and TRBJ1-4; the D gene is possibly TRBD1 (6 bases). The germline V and J ends were trimmed by 2 bases and 4 bases, with 11 bases remaining between them. This CDR3 contains 15 residues. The germline V gene encodes CDR1 LGHDT and CDR2 YNNKEL (reference sequence). CDR3 amino acids: CASSQPDSFNEKLFF. The CDR3 DNA follows: TGTGCCAGCAGCCAACCGGACAGCTTTAATGAAAAACTGTTTTTT.

V usage is TRBV24-1 and J usage is TRBJ2-3; perhaps TRBD1 as D (6 bases). The CDR3 contains 15 residues. With 4 bases removed from V and 2 bases from J, the gap between germline ends came to 12 bases. Looked up from germline, CDR1 is KGHDR and CDR2 is SFDVKD. The CDR3 region has the DNA TGTGCCACCAGTGACTCGGGACAATCCACAGATACGCAGTATTTT. Translated: CATSDSGQSTDTQYF.

This rearrangement joins TRBV3-1 (or the pseudogene TRBV3-2) to TRBJ2-7, with TRBD1 as a possible D gene (10 bases). V lost 11 bases and J lost 5, with 37 bases in between. Germline CDR1 is LGHDT and CDR2 is YNNKEL (reference sequence). The CDR3 extends over 19 amino acids. DNA for the CDR3: TGTGCCCGATATGGACAGGGGGACGGAGCGGGAGGAGAGTGGGACGAGCAGTACTTC. Translating it yields CARYGQGDGAGGEWDEQYF.